A single sample gave rise to the 32 T cell receptor beta chains below, sequenced in a study of kidney transplant recipient with SARS-CoV-2 infection. In TCRdb, the reads were re-called with MiXCR into one record per CDR3 protein. The sample has about 240,000 distinct CDR3 sequences, around 30% seen once; the top ten hold more than 6.5%. Sample: a blood sample, taken at baseline and on day 111 from a kidney transplant recipient. Receptors were obtained from a male patient between 25 and 40 years old who had COVID-19 and was a kidney transplant recipient. Some T cells here may be from the graft donor.

On this clonotype: A much larger clonotype is one base distant, so this may be a read error. The V call is TRBV19, the J call TRBJ1-2; 9 bases align to TRBD1. The CDR3 loop spans 14 amino acids. The V gene end was trimmed by 10 bases and the J gene end by 8 bases; junction bases not matched to a gene: 14. Germline V gene data show CDR1 as LNHDA and CDR2 as SQIVND (reference sequence). In DNA form, the CDR3 reads TGTGCCAATAGCCGGGACAGGGCCGTGAGAGGCTACACCTTC. It yields the protein CANSRDRAVRGYTF. The full variable domain, rest sourced from reference TRBV19 and TRBJ1-2, is DGGITQSPKYLFRKEGQNVTLSCEQNLNHDAMYWYRQDPGQGLRLIYYSQIVNDFQKGDIAEGYSVSREKKESFPLTVTSAQKNPTAFYLCANSRDRAVRGYTFGSGTRLTVV.

This clonotype was counted ten times or more. The rearrangement links TRBV6-5 to TRBJ1-6; D gene ambiguous. The CDR3 length is 13 residues. The germline gives CDR1 MNHEY, CDR2 SVGAGI. V shed 2 bases and J shed 5 bases, with 4 bases lying between them. CDR3 sequence: CASSYGDNSPLHF. The CDR3 bases are TGTGCCAGCAGTTACGGGGATAATTCACCCCTCCACTTT.

This clonotype was found many times. The chain recombines TRBV5-6 with TRBJ1-4; D is possibly TRBD1 (6 bases). Germline CDR1 is SGHDT and CDR2 is YYEEEE. The CDR3 has 14 amino acids. V shed 2 bases and J shed 8 bases, with 13 bases lying between them. CDR3 in DNA: TGTGCCAGCAGCTTTTACAGGGTGGACGAAAAACTGTTTTTT. Residues: CASSFYRVDEKLFF.

As for this clonotype: This may come from a read error, since a much larger clone is one base off. This chain joins TRBV10-3 and TRBJ2-3; D possibly uses TRBD1 or TRBD2 (5 bases each). The tail of the sequence fits TRBJ2-7 better, so the J call may be wrong. Germline V CDR1 and CDR2: ENHRY, SYGVKD. CDR3 length: 14 residues. The CDR3 coding sequence is TGTGCCATCAGCGGGACCGATACAGGTCACGGGCAGTACTTC. As protein: CAISGTDTGHGQYF.

This chain links TRBV4-1 with TRBJ1-4; tentative D call: TRBD1 (5 bases). The CDR3 runs 16 residues. V dropped 4 bases and J dropped 7 bases, with 19 bases sitting between them. Germline CDR1 and CDR2: MGHRA and YSYEKL. CDR3 coding DNA: TGCGCCAGCAGCCCCATGACCCGGGGGGGGAGTGAAAAACTGTTTTTT. It yields the protein CASSPMTRGGSEKLFF.

Only a few counts were recorded for this clonotype. The chain links TRBV29-1 to TRBJ2-5, with D hard to call. The germline V and J ends were trimmed by 2 bases and 1 base, with 11 bases remaining between them. Germline CDR1 SQVTM, CDR2 ANQGSEA. CDR3 size: 14 residues. DNA for the CDR3: TGCAGCGTTGAAATTGCGTCAGCCCAAGAGACCCAGTACTTC. This codes for CSVEIASAQETQYF. Looking up the rest from reference TRBV29-1 and TRBJ2-5 gives the full variable domain: SAVISQKPSRDICQRGTSLTIQCQVDSQVTMMFWYRQQPGQSLTLIATANQGSEATYESGFVIDKFPISRPNLTFSTLTVSNMSPEDSSIYLCSVEIASAQETQYFGPGTRLLVL.

This sequence joins TRBV7-3 and TRBJ2-3, with 12 bases aligning to TRBD2. The CDR3 covers 16 residues. The V segment lost 6 bases and the J segment 3 bases; nucleotides outside the gene matches: 7. Germline CDR1 and CDR2: SGHTA and FQGTGA. This CDR3 is CASSQTSGGGTDTQYF. CDR3 sequence (DNA): TGTGCCAGCAGTCAGACTAGCGGGGGTGGGACAGATACGCAGTATTTT.

This clonotype was detected many times. The J gene is TRBJ2-7, the V gene TRBV11-3; 11 nucleotides line up with TRBD2. Germline values: CDR1 SGHNT, CDR2 YENEEA. The CDR3 is 15 residues long. V lost 5 bases and J lost 7; bases outside the gene matches: 10. The CDR3 region is CASSKLAGGRGEQYF. The CDR3, as DNA: TGTGCCAGCAGCAAATTAGCGGGAGGGCGGGGGGAGCAGTACTTC.

A note on this clonotype: A read error is possible here, since a much larger clone lies one base away. This chain uses TRBV2 with TRBJ1-2, with D perhaps TRBD1 (5 bases). From germline, CDR1 is SNHLY and CDR2 FYNNEI. The CDR3 contains 13 residues. CDR3 loop: CASSESGRDGYAF. The CDR3 DNA follows: TGTGCCAGCAGTGAATCAGGGCGCGATGGCTACGCCTTC. The complete variable domain, with remaining parts taken from reference TRBV2 and TRBJ1-2, reads EPEVTQTPSHQVTQMGQEVILRCVPISNHLYFYWYRQILGQKVEFLVSFYNNEISEKSEIFDDQFSVERPDGSNFTLKIRSTKLEDSAMYFCASSESGRDGYAFGSGTRLTVV.

On this clonotype: This may be a read error, as it is one base from a much larger clone. J is TRBJ1-6 and V is TRBV6-5; D might be TRBD1 (5 bases). The CDR3 consists of 14 residues. V shed 10 bases and J shed 2 bases, with 12 bases lying between them. CDR1 and CDR2 from the germline V gene are MNHEY and SVGAGI. As DNA, the CDR3 is TGTGCCAACAGCTCAGGGCCCTATAATTCACCCCTCCACTTT. Its translation: CANSSGPYNSPLHF.

In this sample, this clonotype turned up many times. The chain recombines TRBV20-1 with TRBJ1-1; D ambiguous. Germline V gene sequence: CDR1 DFQATT, CDR2 SNEGSKA (reference sequence). The V and J ends lost 6 bases and 0 bases respectively, with 11 bases between them. There are 13 residues in the CDR3. The CDR3 region is CSARTAVNTEAFF. The CDR3 DNA reads as TGCAGTGCCAGGACGGCCGTGAACACTGAAGCTTTCTTT.

This sequence joins TRBV4-1 and TRBJ2-1; perhaps TRBD2 as D (6 bases). Trimming removed 4 bases at V and 13 bases at J, with 29 bases between. Germline CDR1 is MGHRA and CDR2 is YSYEKL. The CDR3 spans 17 residues. In nucleotides, the CDR3 is TGCGCCAGCAGCCCTAGCGTTTCGCCTTCGGGGAAAGCATTCCAGTTCTTC. It translates to CASSPSVSPSGKAFQFF.

Note on this clonotype: A read error may explain this, as a much larger clone is one base away. The chain employs TRBV19 and TRBJ2-7, with D maybe TRBD2 (5 bases). This CDR3 spans 17 amino acids. The V gene's germline CDR1 is LNHDA and CDR2 SQIVND (reference sequence). CDR3 protein: CASSSNPGEGSSYEQCF. The DNA for the CDR3 is TGTGCCAGTAGTTCCAACCCCGGCGAAGGGAGCTCCTACGAGCAGTGCTTC. Filled out from reference TRBV19 and TRBJ2-7, the complete variable domain reads DGGITQSPKYLFRKEGQNVTLSCEQNLNHDAMYWYRQDPGQGLRLIYYSQIVNDFQKGDIAEGYSVSREKKESFPLTVTSAQKNPTAFYLCASSSNPGEGSSYEQCFGPGTRLTVT.

This clonotype was detected ten times or more. The chain's CDR3 is CASSYVALTGSANEKLFF. CDR3 coding DNA: TGTGCCAGCAGCTACGTAGCGCTTACAGGGTCAGCAAATGAAAAACTGTTTTTT. This chain uses TRBV7-2 with TRBJ1-4; maybe TRBD1 (6 bases). CDR3 length equals 18 residues. The germline gives CDR1 SGHTA, CDR2 FQGNSA. V was shortened by 4 bases and J by 5 bases, with 23 bases between the two germline ends.

This clonotype appeared many times. V and J are TRBV11-3 and TRBJ2-1, with 13 positions matching TRBD2. The CDR3 length is 14 residues. Germline V gives CDR1 SGHNT, CDR2 YENEEA. After removal of 4 bases from V and 9 bases from J, the junction contained 3 bases not matched to a gene. The CDR3 reads CASSSGLAGLEQFF. CDR3 bases: TGTGCCAGCAGCTCGGGACTAGCGGGACTTGAGCAGTTCTTC.

This clonotype was recorded many times. The V gene is TRBV24-1, the J gene TRBJ1-2, with unresolved D. Germline assignment: CDR1 KGHDR and CDR2 SFDVKD. Trimming removed 6 bases at V and 4 bases at J, with 23 bases between. The length of the CDR3 is 17 residues. In DNA, the CDR3 is TGTGCCACCAGTTGTAAGAATAGTACCAGAAAGACCTATGGCTACACCTTC. Translation gives CATSCKNSTRKTYGYTF.

This clonotype was observed many times. Relative to the germline gene, one junction end is altered; a read error may explain this. The genes are TRBV4-3 and TRBJ1-2; D ambiguous. Germline lookup yields CDR1 LGHNA and CDR2 YSLEER. The length of the CDR3 is 17 residues. The CDR3 loop is CASSCQSGRRKTYGYTF. The DNA of the CDR3 is TGCGCCAGCAGCTGCCAATCAGGACGTCGAAAGACCTATGGCTACACCTTT.

Note on this clonotype: It may be a read error: a sequence one base away is much more abundant. The chain employs TRBV6-1 and TRBJ2-1; D is ambiguous. Per germline, CDR1 MNHNS and CDR2 SASEGT. This CDR3 comprises 13 residues. CDR3 loop: CASSENTVYEQCF. The CDR3 DNA reads as TGTGCCAGCAGTGAGAACACCGTCTACGAGCAGTGCTTC.

The J gene is TRBJ2-1, the V gene TRBV7-3; 10 nucleotides agree with TRBD2. Germline lookup yields CDR1 SGHTA and CDR2 FQGTGA. V lost 5 bases and J lost 1; bases outside the gene matches: 2. CDR3 length: 15 amino acids. This chain's CDR3 is CASSTSGTSYNEQFF. The CDR3 DNA reads as TGTGCCAGCAGCACTAGCGGGACTTCCTACAATGAGCAGTTCTTC.

This clonotype has at least ten counts. The chain couples TRBV28 to TRBJ1-5; D might be TRBD1 (5 bases). The germline V gene encodes CDR1 MDHEN and CDR2 SYDVKM. This CDR3 has 15 residues. V lost 2 bases and J 7 bases, leaving 15 bases between the germline ends. CDR3 protein: CASSLARVSRQPQHF. CDR3 nucleotides: TGTGCCAGCAGTTTAGCCAGGGTGTCCCGCCAGCCCCAGCATTTT.

In its sample, this clonotype was seen many times. The chain links TRBV27 to TRBJ1-5, with D tentatively TRBD1 (5 bases). The V end lost 3 bases, the J end lost 5 bases, and 8 bases lay between the germline ends. The V gene's germline CDR1 is MNHEY and CDR2 SMNVEV (reference sequence). The CDR3 is 13 amino acids. In nucleotides, the CDR3 is TGTGCCAGCAGTTTCAGGGAAGATCAGCCCCAGCATTTT. Protein sequence: CASSFREDQPQHF.

This clonotype occurred many times. The chain uses TRBV28 and TRBJ1-5; D perhaps matches TRBD1 (5 bases). Trimming removed 3 bases at V and 2 bases at J, with 8 bases between. CDR3 length: 14 amino acids. Germline V gene sequence: CDR1 MDHEN, CDR2 SYDVKM. CDR3 sequence reads: CASSLVQGNQPQHF. The DNA for the CDR3 is TGTGCCAGCAGTTTGGTACAGGGCAATCAGCCCCAGCATTTT.

This clonotype appeared a few times. Here the CDR3 DNA reads TGTGCCACCAGTGATCAGGGGAACCTCGAGCAGTACTTC. Its protein is CATSDQGNLEQYF. The chain combines TRBV24-1 with TRBJ2-7; D may be TRBD1 (6 bases). The CDR3 spans 13 residues. The germline CDR1 and CDR2 sequences are KGHDR and SFDVKD. V was clipped by 3 bases and J by 6 bases, with 11 bases between them.

A note on this clonotype: The junction and the germline gene differ at one end; a read error may be behind it. The chain recombines TRBV5-1 with TRBJ2-2; tentatively, D is TRBD2 (6 bases). The CDR3 has 15 residues. The germline V gene has CDR1 SGHRS and CDR2 YFSETQ. CDR3 residues: CASSLTGANAGELFF. CDR3 coding DNA: TGCGCCAGCAGCTTGACGGGAGCGAACGCCGGGGAGCTGTTTTTT. The full variable domain, rest sourced from reference TRBV5-1 and TRBJ2-2, is KAGVTQTPRYLIKTRGQQVTLSCSPISGHRSVSWYQQTPGQGLQFLFEYFSETQRNKGNFPGRFSGRQFSNSRSEMNVSTLELGDSALYLCASSLTGANAGELFFGEGSRLTVL.

As to this clonotype: Given a much more abundant clone one base away, this may be a read error. The chain joins TRBV11-1 to TRBJ1-2; D possibly corresponds to TRBD1 (5 bases). The CDR3 extends over 17 amino acids. The germline gives CDR1 SGHAT, CDR2 FQDESV (reference sequence). The CDR3 region is CASSGGHKAGKTYGYPF. The CDR3 bases are TGTGCCAGCAGCGGAGGACATAAGGCTGGAAAGACCTATGGCTACCCCTTC.

This clonotype was observed many times. The rearrangement uses TRBV6-4 and TRBJ1-2, with D uncertain. In germline, CDR1 is MRHNA, CDR2 SNTAGT. There are 17 residues in the CDR3. Trimming removed 5 bases from V and 4 bases from J, with 23 bases in between. The CDR3 loop is CASSTSASHGKTYGYTF. CDR3 in DNA: TGTGCCAGCAGTACGTCCGCCTCACACGGAAAGACCTATGGCTACACCTTC.

Concerning this clonotype itself: This clone may be a read error of a much larger clone one base away. V and J are TRBV6-2 or TRBV6-3 and TRBJ1-5; D may be TRBD1 (5 bases). The CDR3 is 12 amino acids. Trimming shortened V by 7 bases and J by 6 bases, and 10 bases separated the two germline ends. In germline, CDR1 is MNHEY, CDR2 SVGEGT. The CDR3, as DNA: TGTGCCAGCAAGACGGGGGTTCAGCCCCAGCATTTT. This sequence encodes CASKTGVQPQHF.

This clonotype was picked up many times. The chain couples TRBV3-1 to TRBJ1-2; 12 nucleotides match TRBD1. The CDR3 is 14 residues long. The trim removed 7 bases at V and 4 bases at J, leaving 4 bases unmatched. Germline V lookup: CDR1 LGHDT, CDR2 YNNKEL (reference sequence). The CDR3 here is CASTGGQGAYGYTF. CDR3 DNA: TGTGCCAGCACCGGGGGACAGGGGGCCTATGGCTACACCTTC.

Regarding this clonotype: Being one base from a much bigger clone, this may be a read error. The rearrangement links TRBV20-1 to TRBJ2-2; a weak D match, TRBD1 (6 bases). The CDR3 loop spans 15 amino acids. The germline V gene encodes CDR1 DFQATT and CDR2 SNEGSKA (reference sequence). Trimming shortened V by 7 bases and J by 9 bases, and 24 bases separated the two germline ends. This chain's CDR3 is CSVSRGGPTTRELFF. The CDR3 nucleotides read TGCAGTGTCAGCAGAGGGGGACCGACGACCAGGGAGCTGTTTTTT.

Of note for this clonotype: The conserved phenylalanine or tryptophan is not found at the CDR3 terminus, so this likely reflects a read error. The CDR3 DNA reads as TGCGCCAGCAGCTTGGGGCGGGGTGATTCGGATCAGCCCCAGCATCTT. Protein sequence: CASSLGRGDSDQPQHL. The J gene is TRBJ1-5, the V gene TRBV5-1, with no clear D. V was trimmed by 0 bases and J by 5 bases, leaving 15 bases between them. Germline V gene sequence: CDR1 SGHRS, CDR2 YFSETQ. This CDR3 spans 16 amino acids.

This clonotype showed up just once. This may come from a read error, since a much larger clone is one base off. The conserved phenylalanine or tryptophan is not found at the CDR3 terminus, so this likely reflects a read error. The chain links TRBV7-9 to TRBJ1-2; 11 positions agree with TRBD1. Germline CDR1 and CDR2: SEHNR and FQNEAQ (reference sequence). J lost 8 bases, V lost 5 bases, and 7 bases had no gene match. This CDR3 has 14 residues. Written as DNA, the CDR3 is TGTGCCAGCAGCGCGGGACAGGGGGAGGAGGGCTACACCTCC. Its protein is CASSAGQGEEGYTS.

To note about this clonotype: The junction and the germline gene differ at one end; a read error may be behind it. The V call is TRBV7-6, the J call TRBJ2-5, with TRBD2 as a possible D gene (6 bases). This CDR3 comprises 13 residues. Germline CDR1 reads SGHVS; CDR2 reads FNYEAQ. In DNA, the CDR3 is TGTGCCAGCAGTCTCGACTGGGGGGAGACCCAGCACTTC. Amino acid sequence: CASSLDWGETQHF.